This T cell receptor beta chain appears in the sequencing data of a study of T cell responses to AZD1222 COVID-19 vaccine. Whole-study results and caveats: When two AZD1222 doses had been given, Spike-specific TCR breadth and depth rose.

The assay was immunoSEQ multiplex PCR, and TCRdb's table has in-frame clones only and misses some. Of approximately 200,000 clones in the sample, 90% to 95% were seen once. The CDR3 extends over 15 amino acids. Germline V CDR1 and CDR2: MGHDK, SYGVNS. V trimming: 1 base; J trimming: 0 bases; junction bases outside the gene matches: 1. This clone showed up just a few times. Its antigen remains unidentified. The sequencing here drew on peripheral blood, taken 28 days after the second AZD1222 dose. The origin of this receptor is an adult who received the AZD1222 COVID-19 vaccine. The rearrangement joins TRBV25-1 to TRBJ2-7; 9 nucleotides agree with TRBD1. CDR3 sequence (DNA): TGTGCCAGCAGTGAATCACAGGGGGCCTCCTACGAGCAGTACTTC. Protein: CASSESQGASYEQYF.